A single sample is the source of the 18 T cell receptor beta chains below, sequenced in a study of blood T cell repertoires in COVID-19. The data were produced by immunoSEQ multiplex PCR, yet TCRdb's version contains in-frame clones alone and is incomplete. The sample records some 190,000 clones, 84% being singletons. The material sequenced was peripheral blood. The receptors were gathered from a woman aged 65 to 85 with active or convalescent COVID-19.

The chain has TRBV7-9 and TRBJ2-5; 12 bases are shared with TRBD2. The CDR3 totals 16 residues. The V segment lost 1 base and the J segment 5 bases; nucleotides outside the gene matches: 5. The germline CDR1 and CDR2 sequences are SEHNR and FQNEAQ (reference sequence). CDR3 loop: CASSLGKTSGGETQYF. CDR3 coding DNA: TGTGCCAGCAGCTTAGGAAAAACTAGCGGGGGGGAGACCCAGTACTTC.

V is TRBV7-9 and J is TRBJ2-3; 10 positions match TRBD2. This CDR3 region has 15 residues. Germline V gene sequence: CDR1 SEHNR, CDR2 FQNEAQ (reference sequence). Trimming took 0 bases from V and 6 from J; bases not matched to a gene: 3. The CDR3 is CASSLATGLADTQYF. The CDR3, as DNA: TGTGCCAGCAGCTTAGCTACGGGACTAGCGGATACGCAGTATTTT. The entire variable domain, with the rest obtained from reference TRBV7-9 and TRBJ2-3, is as follows: DTGVSQNPRHKITKRGQNVTFRCDPISEHNRLYWYRQTLGQGPEFLTYFQNEAQLEKSRLLSDRFSAERPKGSFSTLEIQRTEQGDSAMYLCASSLATGLADTQYFGPGTRLTVL.

The J gene is TRBJ2-1, the V gene TRBV7-2, with 9 bases lining up with TRBD2. Germline-derived CDR1 and CDR2 are SGHTA and FQGNSA. The CDR3 is made up of 15 amino acids. Germline trimming cut 1 base from V and 4 bases from J; bases unmatched to any gene: 2. The CDR3 coding sequence is TGTGCCAGCAGCTTAGGGACTAGCGCTTACAATGAGCAGTTCTTC. Translation: CASSLGTSAYNEQFF.

V is TRBV27 and J is TRBJ1-6; 8 positions agree with TRBD1. V shed 5 bases, J shed 4 bases, and the junction held 7 bases outside the gene matches. The CDR3 sequence is 16 residues long. In germline, CDR1 is MNHEY, CDR2 SMNVEV (reference sequence). The CDR3 bases are TGTGCCAGCAGTCCGAGCCGACAGGGGTATAATTCACCCCTCCACTTT. Protein product: CASSPSRQGYNSPLHF.

This clone was picked up one time. V is TRBV5-1 and J is TRBJ1-1; tentative D call: TRBD1 (6 bases). CDR1 is SGHRS, CDR2 YFSETQ, per germline. V lost 4 bases to trimming and J lost 6 bases, with 19 bases between them. There are 15 residues in the CDR3. CDR3 nucleotides: TGCGCCAGCAGCCCTCAGGGGAGTGATTTGGCTGAAGCTTTCTTT. This gives the protein CASSPQGSDLAEAFF.

The chain employs TRBV28 and TRBJ1-4, with D possibly matching TRBD1 (5 bases). There are 15 residues in the CDR3. Trimming removed 5 bases from V and 6 bases from J, with 16 bases in between. The germline V gene encodes CDR1 MDHEN and CDR2 SYDVKM. CDR3 sequence reads: CASSPAGTGDEKLFF. In DNA form, the CDR3 reads TGTGCCAGCAGTCCCGCCGGGACGGGGGATGAAAAACTGTTTTTT.

This chain connects TRBV6-5 to TRBJ2-1; the match to TRBD2 covers 14 bases. The CDR3 totals 14 residues. Germline CDR1 reads MNHEY; CDR2 reads SVGAGI. Germline trimming cut 6 bases from V and 8 bases from J; bases unmatched to any gene: 3. CDR3 sequence reads: CASSRLAGGYEQFF. The CDR3 bases are TGTGCCAGCAGCAGACTAGCGGGAGGGTATGAGCAGTTCTTC.

The chain employs TRBV7-2 and TRBJ2-1; no clear D gene. V lost 5 bases, J lost 10 bases, and 12 bases lay in between. Germline lookup yields CDR1 SGHTA and CDR2 FQGNSA. The CDR3 extends over 12 amino acids. This CDR3 is CASSRPFGEQFF. CDR3 DNA: TGTGCCAGCAGCCGACCCTTCGGGGAGCAGTTCTTC.

This rearrangement joins TRBV28 to TRBJ2-7; D remains unclear. Germline V gene data show CDR1 as MDHEN and CDR2 as SYDVKM. The CDR3 has 13 amino acids. The V gene lost 6 bases and the J gene lost 7 bases, with 16 bases spanning the gap. CDR3 nucleotide sequence: TGTGCCAGCAGGGAGACTTACCTATTAGAGCAGTACTTC. Translation gives CASRETYLLEQYF. Complete variable domain (other parts from reference TRBV28 and TRBJ2-7): DVKVTQSSRYLVKRTGEKVFLECVQDMDHENMFWYRQDPGLGLRLIYFSYDVKMKEKGDIPEGYSVSREKKERFSLILESASTNQTSMYLCASRETYLLEQYFGPGTRLTVT.

CDR3 sequence: CAWSAHARTGLHTF. The CDR3 DNA reads as TGTGCCTGGAGTGCACACGCCCGGACAGGGCTGCACACCTTC. J is TRBJ1-2 and V is TRBV30; 8 bases fit TRBD1. After removal of 1 base from V and 12 bases from J, the junction contained 13 bases not matched to a gene. This CDR3 has 14 residues. Germline CDR1 is GTSNPN and CDR2 is SVGIG (reference sequence).

This chain connects TRBV5-1 to TRBJ2-1; a possible D gene is TRBD1 (5 bases). The germline V and J ends were trimmed by 0 bases and 0 bases, with 10 bases remaining between them. Germline V gene sequence: CDR1 SGHRS, CDR2 YFSETQ. This CDR3 has 16 residues. The CDR3 DNA is TGCGCCAGCAGCTTGGTCACAGGAAGCTCCTACAATGAGCAGTTCTTC. It is translated as CASSLVTGSSYNEQFF.

The chain carries TRBV5-4 and TRBJ2-1; D not certain. The ends were cut back, 4 bases at V and 3 bases at J, with 2 bases in the middle. Germline assignment: CDR1 SGHNT and CDR2 YYREEE (reference sequence). The CDR3 totals 11 residues. The CDR3 nucleotides are TGTGCCAGCAGCCTCTACAATGAGCAGTTCTTC. It yields the protein CASSLYNEQFF.

V is TRBV4-1 and J is TRBJ2-1, with 9 bases fitting TRBD2. V shed 0 bases and J 7 bases; nucleotides not matched to a gene: 4. Germline V lookup: CDR1 MGHRA, CDR2 YSYEKL. The CDR3 is made up of 15 amino acids. CDR3 amino acids: CASSQEGTSGNEQFF. CDR3 nucleotides: TGCGCCAGCAGCCAAGAAGGAACTAGCGGGAATGAGCAGTTCTTC.

In this sample, this clone turned up once. The chain links TRBV29-1 to TRBJ2-3, with D tentatively TRBD2 (5 bases). CDR1 and CDR2 (germline): SQVTM, ANQGSEA. Trimming shortened V by 8 bases and J by 4 bases, and 22 bases separated the two germline ends. The CDR3 has 15 residues. CDR3 sequence: CSFSPPGLRPDTQYF. The CDR3 DNA follows: TGCAGCTTCAGCCCCCCGGGGTTGAGACCAGATACGCAGTATTTT.

The V call is TRBV29-1, the J call TRBJ2-1; no clear D gene. The ends were cut back, 4 bases at V and 10 bases at J, with 8 bases in the middle. This CDR3 spans 10 amino acids. Germline-derived CDR1 and CDR2 are SQVTM and ANQGSEA. The CDR3 sequence is CSVATLEQFF. The CDR3 nucleotides are TGCAGCGTTGCCACACTAGAGCAGTTCTTC.

The chain carries TRBV30 and TRBJ1-5, with 8 bases aligning to TRBD1. V was pared by 4 bases and J by 11 bases, with 10 bases of the junction left unmatched. From germline, CDR1 is GTSNPN and CDR2 SVGIG (reference sequence). CDR3 length equals 13 residues. The CDR3 loop reads CAWTRQGMGSQHF. The CDR3 DNA reads as TGTGCCTGGACCAGACAGGGGATGGGGTCCCAGCATTTT.

V usage is TRBV7-6 and J usage is TRBJ2-7; TRBD2 matches at 16 bases. Germline V lookup: CDR1 SGHVS, CDR2 FNYEAQ. The CDR3 totals 20 residues. J was trimmed by 4 bases and V by 4 bases; bases with no gene match: 16. CDR3 loop: CASSSGLAGGLYSGAYEQYF. In DNA form, the CDR3 reads TGTGCCAGCAGCTCGGGACTAGCGGGAGGGCTCTACTCTGGGGCTTACGAGCAGTACTTC.

The chain employs TRBV3-1 (or the pseudogene TRBV3-2) and TRBJ2-7; no firm D call. The germline V and J ends were trimmed by 4 bases and 5 bases, with 15 bases remaining between them. The CDR3 sequence is 14 residues long. Looked up from germline, CDR1 is LGHDT and CDR2 is YNNKEL (reference sequence). The CDR3 here is CASSPPAGYHEQYF. CDR3 coding DNA: TGTGCCAGCAGCCCCCCAGCCGGGTACCACGAGCAGTACTTC.